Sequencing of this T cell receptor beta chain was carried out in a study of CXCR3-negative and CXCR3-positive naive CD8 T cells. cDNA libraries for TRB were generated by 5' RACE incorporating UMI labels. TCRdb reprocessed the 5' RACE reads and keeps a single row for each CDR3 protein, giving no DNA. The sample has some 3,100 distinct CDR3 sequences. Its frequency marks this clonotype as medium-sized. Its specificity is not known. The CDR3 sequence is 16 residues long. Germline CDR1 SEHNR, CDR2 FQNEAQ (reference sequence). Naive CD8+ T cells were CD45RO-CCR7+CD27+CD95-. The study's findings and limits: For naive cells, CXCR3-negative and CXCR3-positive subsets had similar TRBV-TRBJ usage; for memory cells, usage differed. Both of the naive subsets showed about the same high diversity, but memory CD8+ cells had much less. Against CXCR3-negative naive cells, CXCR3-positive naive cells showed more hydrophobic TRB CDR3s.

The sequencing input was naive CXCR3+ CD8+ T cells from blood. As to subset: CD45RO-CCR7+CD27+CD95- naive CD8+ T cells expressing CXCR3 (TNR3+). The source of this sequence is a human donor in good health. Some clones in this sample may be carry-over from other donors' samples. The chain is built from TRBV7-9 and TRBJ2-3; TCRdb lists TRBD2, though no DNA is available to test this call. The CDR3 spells CASSPTSGYSADTQYF.